This T cell receptor beta chain was recovered during a study of T cell changes during pregnancy in multiple sclerosis. CDR1 is SGHRS, CDR2 YFSETQ, per germline. The J segment lost 3 bases and the V segment lost 4 bases, leaving 5 bases of the junction unmatched. The CDR3 totals 15 residues. Assay used: immunoSEQ multiplex PCR; TCRdb lists only in-frame clones, some missing. Among around 10,000 clones listed, 75% to 85% were seen once. The specimen comprised CD8+ T cells from peripheral blood mononuclear cells, sampled in the third trimester of pregnancy. The chain has TRBV5-1 and TRBJ1-4; 8 positions match TRBD1. The receptor's source is a female donor in good health, enrolled as a control in a pregnancy study. CDR3 in DNA: TGCGCCAGCAGCCCGGACAGGGTTTCTAATGAAAAACTGTTTTTT. The encoded protein is CASSPDRVSNEKLFF.